The next 31 T cell receptor beta chains were all read from a single sample in a study of T-cell reconstitution after alpha-beta-depleted transplantation in children. Unique molecular identifiers were incorporated when the TCRbeta library was constructed. TCRdb fed the PCR reads into MiXCR, producing one record per CDR3 protein. The data hold around 600,000 distinct CDR3 sequences, with more than 20% observed a single time. The sequencing here drew on PBMCs, mostly from graft donor cells, taken 360 days after TCRalphabeta/CD19-depleted stem cell transplant. These receptors all stem from a boy under two years old who had a stem cell transplant for acute myeloid leukemia, so the T cells may come from the graft donor.

There are a few counts of this clonotype. This chain uses TRBV5-1 with TRBJ1-1, with D perhaps TRBD1 (6 bases). This CDR3 spans 15 amino acids. Germline CDR1 and CDR2: SGHRS and YFSETQ. V lost 3 bases and J lost 1, with 13 bases in between. The CDR3 sequence: CASSSVQGSNTEAFF. CDR3 sequence (DNA): TGCGCCAGCAGCTCCGTACAGGGCTCGAACACTGAAGCTTTCTTT.

This clonotype came up many times. The CDR3 sequence is CSASQGAGVYQPQHF. CDR3 coding DNA: TGCAGTGCTTCCCAGGGGGCGGGGGTATATCAGCCCCAGCATTTT. The chain combines TRBV20-1 with TRBJ1-5; 8 nucleotides align to TRBD1. This CDR3 spans 15 amino acids. Germline V gene data show CDR1 as DFQATT and CDR2 as SNEGSKA (reference sequence). V dropped 5 bases and J dropped 5; count of bases not matched to a gene: 11.

This clonotype was counted between two and nine times. The rearrangement uses TRBV15 and TRBJ2-4, with D maybe TRBD1 (6 bases). With 9 bases removed from V and 1 base from J, the gap between germline ends came to 13 bases. The CDR3 covers 14 residues. Germline V gene data show CDR1 as LNHNV and CDR2 as YYDKDF (reference sequence). CDR3 sequence reads: CATTGHYAKNIQYF. CDR3 nucleotides: TGTGCCACGACGGGACATTATGCCAAAAACATTCAGTACTTC.

This clonotype was counted ten times or more. This chain links TRBV18 with TRBJ2-1; perhaps TRBD2 as D (5 bases). V lost 3 bases to trimming and J lost 11 bases, with 8 bases between them. The length of the CDR3 is 11 residues. The V gene's germline CDR1 is KGHSH and CDR2 LQKENI. The CDR3 DNA follows: TGTGCCAGCTCACCTCGGGGTCAGCAGTTCTTC. It yields the protein CASSPRGQQFF.

In this sample, this clonotype turned up a few times. The junction differs from germline at one of its ends, possibly a read error. The chain links TRBV20-1 to TRBJ1-5; D unclear. Germline V gene lookup returns CDR1 DFQATT and CDR2 SNEGSKA (reference sequence). The length of the CDR3 is 15 residues. The CDR3, as DNA: TGCAGTGCCAGAGAGGGTTCACGGGGCAATCAGCCCCAGCATTTT. This translates into CSAREGSRGNQPQHF.

This chain connects TRBV5-6 to TRBJ2-5, with no clear D. Germline-derived CDR1 and CDR2 are SGHDT and YYEEEE. V was trimmed by 0 bases and J by 5 bases, leaving 17 bases between them. The CDR3 loop spans 16 amino acids. The CDR3 loop is CASSLDYWGPGETQYF. Here the CDR3 DNA reads TGTGCCAGCAGCTTGGACTATTGGGGTCCCGGCGAGACCCAGTACTTC. Full variable domain (missing parts from reference TRBV5-6 and TRBJ2-5): DAGVTQSPTHLIKTRGQQVTLRCSPKSGHDTVSWYQQALGQGPQFIFQYYEEEERQRGNFPDRFSGHQFPNYSSELNVNALLLGDSALYLCASSLDYWGPGETQYFGPGTRLLVL.

This chain links TRBV20-1 with TRBJ2-4; 11 nucleotides match TRBD2. In germline, CDR1 is DFQATT, CDR2 SNEGSKA (reference sequence). The CDR3 contains 17 residues. The V gene end was trimmed by 6 bases and the J gene end by 0 bases; junction bases not matched to a gene: 10. The CDR3 loop is CSAPLGTSGLAKNIQYF. In DNA, the CDR3 is TGCAGTGCGCCCCTTGGGACTAGCGGCTTAGCCAAAAACATTCAGTACTTC.

This clonotype was found many times. The rearrangement links TRBV20-1 to TRBJ2-5; D might be TRBD1 or TRBD2, each matching 5 bases. Looked up from germline, CDR1 is DFQATT and CDR2 is SNEGSKA (reference sequence). The V end lost 3 bases, the J end lost 4 bases, and 15 bases lay between the germline ends. The CDR3 contains 14 residues. CDR3 coding DNA: TGCAGTGCTAGGGGGGACGAGGATCCAGAGACCCAGTACTTC. Its protein is CSARGDEDPETQYF.

This clonotype was counted between two and nine times. This chain links TRBV12-5 with TRBJ2-3; TRBD2 matches 7 bases. Unmatched junction bases numbered 15, after V lost 7 bases and J lost 5 bases. CDR3 size: 16 residues. The germline CDR1 and CDR2 sequences are LGHNT and FRNRAP. CDR3 sequence reads: CASVLSPGLRGDTQYF. CDR3 in DNA: TGTGCTAGTGTCCTATCGCCGGGACTACGGGGAGATACGCAGTATTTT.

The chain carries TRBV20-1 and TRBJ2-7; TRBD1 agrees at 9 bases. The CDR3 loop spans 16 amino acids. The germline V gene encodes CDR1 DFQATT and CDR2 SNEGSKA (reference sequence). V was pared by 5 bases and J by 0 bases, with 11 bases of the junction left unmatched. The CDR3 sequence is CSAPGTGLESSYEQYF. The DNA for the CDR3 is TGCAGTGCTCCCGGGACAGGGTTGGAGAGCTCCTACGAGCAGTACTTC.

V is TRBV24-1 and J is TRBJ2-5; unclear D gene. The CDR3 sequence is 12 residues long. Trimming took off 6 bases at V and 2 bases at J, with 6 bases between the two ends. Germline CDR1 reads KGHDR; CDR2 reads SFDVKD. The CDR3 DNA is TGTGCCACCAGTAGTACTCAAGAGACCCAGTACTTC. Protein product: CATSSTQETQYF.

The chain carries TRBV5-4 and TRBJ2-3, with D maybe TRBD2 (5 bases). CDR3 length: 17 residues. The germline CDR1 and CDR2 sequences are SGHNT and YYREEE (reference sequence). V dropped 2 bases and J dropped 5 bases, with 21 bases sitting between them. Here the CDR3 DNA reads TGTGCCAGCAGCTTCGCCCCGACTACGGCGGTCATAGATACGCAGTATTTT. Translation gives CASSFAPTTAVIDTQYF.

This chain joins TRBV27 and TRBJ1-4, with 8 bases aligning to TRBD1. Germline-derived CDR1 and CDR2 are MNHEY and SMNVEV (reference sequence). J lost 9 bases, V lost 6 bases, and 6 bases had no gene match. The CDR3 loop spans 13 amino acids. The CDR3 sequence is CASRRTGRKKLFF. CDR3 bases: TGTGCCAGCAGGCGGACAGGGAGGAAAAAACTGTTTTTT. Supplemented by reference TRBV27 and TRBJ1-4, the full variable domain reads EAQVTQNPRYLITVTGKKLTVTCSQNMNHEYMSWYRQDPGLGLRQIYYSMNVEVTDKGDVPEGYKVSRKEKRNFPLILESPSPNQTSLYFCASRRTGRKKLFFGSGTQLSVL.

This clonotype was seen ten or more times. This chain links TRBV25-1 with TRBJ1-5, with D maybe TRBD1 (5 bases). Germline CDR1 and CDR2: MGHDK and SYGVNS. The germline V and J ends were trimmed by 3 bases and 2 bases, with 5 bases remaining between them. The CDR3 loop spans 13 amino acids. For the CDR3, the DNA is TGTGCCAGCAGTGAGACAGGCAATCAGCCCCAGCATTTT. It yields the protein CASSETGNQPQHF.

This clonotype came up many times. The rearrangement uses TRBV7-6 and TRBJ1-5, with D unresolved. This CDR3 comprises 15 residues. Trimming left V 0 bases short and J 7 bases short, with 13 bases between. Germline V gives CDR1 SGHVS, CDR2 FNYEAQ. CDR3 nucleotide sequence: TGTGCCAGCAGCTTAGCTAGCGGGATGGGCCAGCCCCAGCATTTT. Translation: CASSLASGMGQPQHF.

The chain uses TRBV10-2 and TRBJ2-1, with 7 nucleotides matching TRBD2. Germline CDR1 WSHSY, CDR2 SAAADI. V lost 4 bases, J lost 8 bases, and 5 bases stayed unmatched. The CDR3 consists of 13 residues. CDR3 bases: TGCGCCAGCAGTGTAGGCGGGGGTGATGAGCAGTTCTTC. It specifies CASSVGGGDEQFF.

The sample holds many counts of this clonotype. V usage is TRBV2 and J usage is TRBJ2-1; TRBD1 is a possible D gene (5 bases). In germline, CDR1 is SNHLY, CDR2 FYNNEI. The V gene lost 2 bases and the J gene lost 0 bases, with 14 bases spanning the gap. This CDR3 is built from 17 residues. This CDR3 is CASSEKGRWSSYNEQFF. The CDR3 DNA is TGTGCCAGCAGTGAAAAGGGGCGGTGGAGCTCCTACAATGAGCAGTTCTTC.

V and J are TRBV20-1 and TRBJ1-1; a possible D gene is TRBD1 (5 bases). V was cut by 7 bases and J by 4 bases, with 13 bases left in between. Per the germline V gene, CDR1 is DFQATT and CDR2 is SNEGSKA (reference sequence). The CDR3 runs 12 residues. The CDR3 nucleotides are TGCAGTGGGGACCGTTCGGGCACTGAAGCTTTCTTT. Amino acid sequence: CSGDRSGTEAFF.

This chain connects TRBV27 to TRBJ2-1, with TRBD1 matching 9 bases. The CDR3 runs to 15 residues. Germline assignment: CDR1 MNHEY and CDR2 SMNVEV (reference sequence). V lost 4 bases and J lost 7; bases outside the gene matches: 8. The CDR3 loop is CASSSKGTGINEQFF. Written as DNA, the CDR3 is TGTGCCAGCAGTTCCAAGGGGACAGGGATAAATGAGCAGTTCTTC.

The rearrangement joins TRBV27 to TRBJ2-7; TRBD1 agrees at 9 bases. The germline CDR1 and CDR2 sequences are MNHEY and SMNVEV (reference sequence). V gave up 7 bases and J gave up 7 bases; unmatched junction bases: 11. This CDR3 has 14 amino acids. The CDR3: CASTSGQGVREQYF. CDR3 DNA sequence: TGTGCCAGCACCTCGGGACAGGGAGTAAGGGAGCAGTACTTC.

This clonotype has just a few counts. The chain carries TRBV11-2 and TRBJ2-1; no firm D call. Per germline, CDR1 SGHAT and CDR2 FQNNGV. V lost 2 bases and J 7 bases, leaving 12 bases between the germline ends. This CDR3 is 14 amino acids long. The CDR3 here is CASSLLLGPNEQFF. DNA for the CDR3: TGTGCCAGCAGCTTACTCCTTGGCCCAAATGAGCAGTTCTTC.

This clonotype showed up many times. The rearrangement links TRBV20-1 to TRBJ1-5; possible D gene TRBD1, 6 bases. Trimming stripped 6 bases from V and 4 bases from J, with 19 bases between. The CDR3 consists of 15 residues. Germline CDR1 and CDR2: DFQATT and SNEGSKA (reference sequence). The CDR3 nucleotides read TGCAGTGCCAAGGATTCGGGGGGCCTAAATCAGCCCCAGCATTTT. Its protein product is CSAKDSGGLNQPQHF.

DNA of the CDR3: TGCAGTGCTAGAGGGACTAGCGGGGGGGCCCTCTACGAGCAGTACGTC. Amino acids: CSARGTSGGALYEQYV. V usage is TRBV20-1 and J usage is TRBJ2-7, with TRBD2 matching over 15 bases. The CDR3 length is 16 residues. V was pared by 1 base and J by 3 bases, with 4 bases of the junction left unmatched. From germline, CDR1 is DFQATT and CDR2 SNEGSKA (reference sequence).

V gene TRBV15 combines with J gene TRBJ1-1, with D perhaps matching TRBD1 (5 bases). Deletions cut 5 bases from V and 5 bases from J, with 18 bases between. CDR3 size: 15 residues. Germline V gene data show CDR1 as LNHNV and CDR2 as YYDKDF (reference sequence). The CDR3 DNA follows: TGTGCCACCAGCCCTCGCACAGTTGGGGGGACTGAAGCTTTCTTT. It encodes CATSPRTVGGTEAFF.

CDR3 protein: CARGPGLEDRSLYGYTF. The CDR3 nucleotides are TGTGCCAGGGGCCCTGGGCTGGAGGACAGGAGCCTCTATGGCTACACCTTC. This chain links TRBV28 with TRBJ1-2; 7 bases line up with TRBD1. With 9 bases clipped from V and 4 bases from J, the junction kept 20 bases outside the gene matches. This CDR3 contains 17 residues. Germline assignment: CDR1 MDHEN and CDR2 SYDVKM.

This clonotype was observed many times. This CDR3 reads CSAIPLTGGWQPQHF. The CDR3 nucleotides read TGCAGTGCTATTCCTCTAACAGGGGGTTGGCAGCCCCAGCATTTT. The chain employs TRBV20-1 and TRBJ1-5, with 8 bases matching TRBD1. The length of the CDR3 is 15 residues. Germline V gene sequence: CDR1 DFQATT, CDR2 SNEGSKA (reference sequence). With V trimmed by 4 bases and J by 7 bases, 12 bases remained unmatched.

The rearrangement joins TRBV12-3 or TRBV12-4 to TRBJ2-3; the match to TRBD1 covers 9 bases. V trimming: 5 bases; J trimming: 2 bases; junction bases outside the gene matches: 5. There are 15 residues in the CDR3. DNA for the CDR3: TGTGCCAGCAGTACCGGGACAGGGTTCACAGATACGCAGTATTTT. Translating it yields CASSTGTGFTDTQYF.

This clonotype was detected only a few times. The genes are TRBV20-1 and TRBJ2-5; perhaps TRBD2 as D (5 bases). The germline V gene encodes CDR1 DFQATT and CDR2 SNEGSKA (reference sequence). The CDR3 contains 13 residues. V gave up 0 bases and J gave up 7 bases, with 12 bases separating them. CDR3: CSARDGLTSTQYF. CDR3 coding DNA: TGCAGTGCTAGAGATGGACTTACGTCGACCCAGTACTTC.

In its sample, this clonotype was seen many times. CDR3: CASSLWQGTYGYTF. CDR3 nucleotides: TGTGCCAGCAGTTTGTGGCAAGGGACCTATGGCTACACCTTC. This sequence joins TRBV12-3 or TRBV12-4 and TRBJ1-2; D is perhaps TRBD1 (5 bases). Trimming stripped 3 bases from V and 4 bases from J, with 12 bases between. This CDR3 has 14 residues.

This clonotype was counted many times. This chain joins TRBV15 and TRBJ1-2, with unresolved D. CDR3 size: 13 residues. Deletions cut 4 bases from V and 0 bases from J, with 6 bases between. The V gene's germline CDR1 is LNHNV and CDR2 YYDKDF (reference sequence). The CDR3 coding sequence is TGTGCCACCAGCAAGGGAGCTAACTATGGCTACACCTTC. The encoded protein is CATSKGANYGYTF.

This clonotype was counted a few times. The chain joins TRBV20-1 to TRBJ2-1; D possibly uses TRBD1 or TRBD2 (5 bases each). The CDR3 spans 13 residues. Trimming left V 0 bases short and J 4 bases short, with 7 bases between. The germline CDR1 and CDR2 sequences are DFQATT and SNEGSKA (reference sequence). CDR3 in amino acids: CSAREWGYNEQFF. The DNA of the CDR3 is TGCAGTGCTAGAGAATGGGGGTACAATGAGCAGTTCTTC.